The source of this TCR beta chain is a study of T cell responses to AZD1222 COVID-19 vaccine (dated by TCRdb to the early 2020s). In the study overall: A total of about 250 trial participants underwent TCR sequencing, of whom approximately 200 had received two doses of AZD1222 and roughly 26 had received two doses of the MenACWY control vaccine. Enrollment into the trials was organized by age into subgroups of 18-55, 56-69 and 70-plus years, and those subgroups contained roughly 150, 30 and 60 TCR-sequenced participants, respectively. The study at large found these results: Conclusions about previously exposed vaccinees are limited because only six or seven AZD1222 recipients were SARS-CoV-2 seropositive at baseline. Most participants were white British and females outnumbered males, and the authors suggested that clonal diversity may have been underestimated. No day 14 peak-response samples were available, so repertoires were characterized only after the peak T cell response. Spike-specific TCR breadth and depth rose significantly after two AZD1222 doses compared with day 0 and with MenACWY recipients. The 56-69-year group was small, and its depth increase did not reach significance, likely because of low power. Nearly half of unique spike-specific TCRs reportedly recognized epitopes outside regions mutated in the B.1.351 and B.1.1.7 variants. Vaccine-associated CD4 TCRs spanned the whole spike protein, with dominant responses in regions 160-218 and 743-854.

Trimming costs V 5 bases and J 0 bases, and their ends lie 7 bases apart. The CDR1 and CDR2 encoded by the germline V gene (reference sequence) are PRHDT and FYEKMQ. Counted from cysteine to phenylalanine, this CDR3 has 13 amino acids. CDR3 DNA only is kept here, 39 bases in frame from base 1. The CDR3 regions of human TCRbeta chains were analyzed by immunosequencing. On the study's bioinformatics: TCRs in the repertoires were matched against a reference library of SARS-CoV-2-specific TCRs that had been generated with the MIRA antigen-specificity platform. Breadth meant the fraction of unique TCRs that were SARS-CoV-2-associated, whereas depth meant the fraction of total T cells that were SARS-CoV-2-associated. Using the MIRA data, each spike-specific TCR was assigned both to the spike region to which the TCR was reactive and to a CD4 or CD8 class. Log10-transformed breadth and depth values were compared by one-way ANOVA with Sidak's multiple comparisons tests. TCRdb retrieved this table from immuneACCESS and kept in-frame rearrangements only. Not all clones are present; in checked studies, unresolved V genes account for under half, and no reason is known for the remainder. That table furnishes V, J and clone size, whereas the DNA furnished D and trimming. The sample profile shows about 110,000 clones; over 80% of them were found once. The ten most abundant clones make up approximately 5.6% of the sample.

The time point label, as the study defines it: about 28 days (+/-7) after the second vaccine dose. AZD1222 recipients given second doses at about 4 weeks or at about 12 weeks were pooled, since spike-specific TCR depth and breadth were not found to differ between the two schedules. The vaccinee samples were drawn from two UK trials, COV001 and COV002, one of which was a single-blind randomized controlled phase 2/3 trial testing AZD1222 (ChAdOx1 nCoV-19) in healthy adults. For TCRbeta chain sequencing, PBMC samples from trial participants were taken at day 0 and at day 28 after the second dose. Comments on this clone: The antigen it recognizes is unknown. No base quality information exists; no much larger clone differs at one position.

The receptor was derived from an adult who received the AZD1222 COVID-19 vaccine. This specimen consisted of peripheral blood, obtained 28 days after the second AZD1222 dose. The rearrangement joined TRBV13 to TRBJ2-5; no D segment can be confidently identified. The sequence in DNA is TGTGCCAGCAGCCTTGTGAACCAAGAGACCCAGTACTTC. Its product reads: CASSLVNQETQYF.